Below are 28 T cell receptor beta chains sequenced from a single sample in a study of T cells in Graves' hyperthyroidism and ophthalmopathy. Amplified regions were TCR beta CDR3 sequences from RNA transcripts. The TCR CDR3 first-round RT-PCR relied on the HTBI primer set. Each CDR3 protein gets one entry after TCRdb re-called the multiplex PCR reads with MiXCR. The sample lists roughly 580,000 distinct CDR3 sequences, 46% occurring once. Sequencing was done on a sample of peripheral blood or thyroid tissue (not recorded which). Receptors originate from a woman aged 18-29 years with Graves' hyperthyroidism.

The sample holds a few counts of this clonotype. The CDR3 coding sequence is TGCGCCAGCAGTGAGGAGCGGGCGGGCAACCAAGAGACCCAGTACTTC. Amino acids: CASSEERAGNQETQYF. V and J are TRBV10-1 and TRBJ2-5; TRBD2 might be the D (6 bases). Germline V gene lookup returns CDR1 WNHNN and CDR2 SYGVQD (reference sequence). This CDR3 is 16 amino acids long. Trimming took 2 bases from V and 0 from J, leaving 13 bases between them.

The chain couples TRBV7-9 to TRBJ2-7; the D gene is possibly TRBD2 (6 bases). V was clipped by 5 bases and J by 13 bases, with 18 bases between them. The germline V gene has CDR1 SEHNR and CDR2 FQNEAQ (reference sequence). CDR3 length equals 12 residues. The CDR3 coding sequence is TGTGCCAGCAGCCAAGGGCGCGGGGCAGCCTACTTC. Residues: CASSQGRGAAYF.

This clonotype has just a few counts. The chain links TRBV15 to TRBJ1-6; 7 bases map to TRBD1. The germline V gene encodes CDR1 LNHNV and CDR2 YYDKDF (reference sequence). The CDR3 has 18 residues. The V segment lost 1 base and the J segment 3 bases; nucleotides outside the gene matches: 9. The CDR3 nucleotides are TGTGCCACCAGCAGAGCCCGATACAGGGGAAACTATAATTCACCCCTCCACTTT. It codes for CATSRARYRGNYNSPLHF.

The J gene is TRBJ1-2, the V gene TRBV24-1; D uncertain. Germline loops: CDR1 KGHDR, CDR2 SFDVKD. Trimming cost V 7 bases and J 1 base, with 15 bases left between them. This CDR3 has 15 residues. In DNA form, the CDR3 reads TGTGCCACCAGGGCGTCCCTGGCGGTTAACTATGGCTACACCTTC. Residues: CATRASLAVNYGYTF.

This clonotype has a count of ten or more. The J gene is TRBJ2-5, the V gene TRBV13, with D perhaps matching TRBD1 or TRBD2 (5 bases each). The V and J ends lost 8 bases and 5 bases respectively, with 12 bases between them. The CDR3 extends over 12 amino acids. The germline V gene has CDR1 PRHDT and CDR2 FYEKMQ (reference sequence). The CDR3 DNA sequence: TGTGCCAGCGGGACCGACCGTGAGACCCAGTACTTC. It translates to CASGTDRETQYF.

V usage is TRBV2 and J usage is TRBJ1-4, with D hard to call. Germline V gene data show CDR1 as SNHLY and CDR2 as FYNNEI. The CDR3 extends over 14 amino acids. Trimming left V 6 bases short and J 5 bases short, with 13 bases between. The CDR3 here is CASSPGLVNEKLFF. CDR3 nucleotides: TGTGCCAGCAGCCCTGGTCTAGTCAATGAAAAACTGTTTTTT.

The chain carries TRBV4-1 and TRBJ2-7; possible D gene TRBD1, 5 bases. The CDR3 runs to 13 residues. Germline V gene sequence: CDR1 MGHRA, CDR2 YSYEKL. Trimming pared 10 bases from V and 3 bases from J, leaving 16 bases between. CDR3 loop: CATTTVVSYEQYF. The CDR3, as DNA: TGCGCCACCACGACAGTCGTTAGCTACGAGCAGTACTTC.

This clonotype was picked up many times. V gene TRBV24-1 combines with J gene TRBJ1-2; 8 bases match TRBD1. V shed 4 bases, J shed 5 bases, and the junction held 8 bases outside the gene matches. Germline CDR1 and CDR2: KGHDR and SFDVKD. This CDR3 contains 15 residues. CDR3 protein: CATSETDRGTYGYTF. The CDR3 DNA reads TGTGCCACCAGTGAAACCGACAGGGGTACTTATGGCTACACCTTC.

The chain has TRBV20-1 and TRBJ1-5, with D perhaps matching TRBD1 (5 bases). The CDR3 length is 14 residues. The V end lost 1 base, the J end lost 1 base, and 8 bases lay between the germline ends. Germline CDR1 DFQATT, CDR2 SNEGSKA (reference sequence). CDR3 nucleotides: TGCAGTGCTAGAGGTCGGGACAGCAATCAGCCCCAGCATTTT. It encodes CSARGRDSNQPQHF.

This clonotype came up a few times. The chain is built from TRBV2 and TRBJ1-2; 7 bases are shared with TRBD1. The CDR3 length is 15 residues. V gave up 7 bases and J gave up 0 bases; unmatched junction bases: 8. CDR1 and CDR2 (germline): SNHLY, FYNNEI. The CDR3 reads CASNVDRDTNYGYTF. CDR3 nucleotide sequence: TGTGCCAGCAACGTCGACAGGGATACTAACTATGGCTACACCTTC.

This clonotype was recorded once. The chain couples TRBV20-1 to TRBJ2-7; 7 nucleotides match TRBD1. The CDR3 has 15 residues. Trimming removed 6 bases from V and 2 bases from J; junction bases left unmatched: 13. The germline V gene has CDR1 DFQATT and CDR2 SNEGSKA (reference sequence). The CDR3 nucleotides are TGCAGTGCGCCGTCTCCCGGGACAGCGCCCTACGAGCAGTACTTC. Protein: CSAPSPGTAPYEQYF.

This clonotype was counted ten times or more. The chain links TRBV7-2 to TRBJ1-2, with a tentative D call TRBD1 (6 bases). The V and J ends lost 2 bases and 6 bases respectively, with 13 bases between them. This CDR3 has 14 amino acids. Germline values: CDR1 SGHTA, CDR2 FQGNSA. CDR3 protein: CASSLSPRGDGYTF. The CDR3 DNA is TGTGCCAGCAGCTTATCTCCGAGGGGGGATGGCTACACCTTC.

This clonotype has at least ten counts. The rearrangement joins TRBV24-1 to TRBJ1-5; D is undetermined. The germline V and J ends were trimmed by 2 bases and 7 bases, with 11 bases remaining between them. The germline V gene has CDR1 KGHDR and CDR2 SFDVKD. This CDR3 contains 14 residues. CDR3 coding DNA: TGTGCCACCAGTGATTCCCCCGGTGGCCAGCCCCAGCATTTT. Its translation is CATSDSPGGQPQHF.

The chain couples TRBV29-1 to TRBJ1-1; D is undetermined. Trimming shortened V by 6 bases and J by 0 bases, and 11 bases separated the two germline ends. The germline V gene encodes CDR1 SQVTM and CDR2 ANQGSEA. The CDR3 spans 13 residues. The CDR3, as DNA: TGCAGCGTCGCCCCTAGTCTGAACACTGAAGCTTTCTTT. Translation: CSVAPSLNTEAFF.

This clonotype was seen a few times. The V call is TRBV25-1, the J call TRBJ2-6, with D hard to call. The CDR3 covers 15 residues. Germline CDR1 reads MGHDK; CDR2 reads SYGVNS. V was clipped by 5 bases and J by 0 bases, with 8 bases between them. The CDR3 loop is CASSLHLSGANVLTF. CDR3 DNA sequence: TGTGCCAGCAGTTTACACCTCTCTGGGGCCAACGTCCTGACTTTC.

This clonotype occurred a few times. The CDR3 loop reads CASSAGLAALSYEQYF. The CDR3 DNA follows: TGTGCCAGCAGCGCGGGACTAGCGGCGCTCTCCTACGAGCAGTACTTC. This sequence joins TRBV19 and TRBJ2-7; 11 bases match TRBD2. Germline-derived CDR1 and CDR2 are LNHDA and SQIVND (reference sequence). V shed 9 bases, J shed 0 bases, and the junction held 10 bases outside the gene matches. The length of the CDR3 is 16 residues.

This clonotype was seen many times. The rearrangement links TRBV20-1 to TRBJ1-3; D gene unclear. V was clipped by 1 base and J by 3 bases, with 10 bases between them. The length of the CDR3 is 14 residues. Germline V lookup: CDR1 DFQATT, CDR2 SNEGSKA (reference sequence). The CDR3 spells CSARADRDGNTIYF. The CDR3 DNA is TGCAGTGCTAGAGCTGATCGGGATGGAAACACCATATATTTT.

This clonotype was detected ten times or more. The chain joins TRBV7-3 to TRBJ1-3, with D maybe TRBD1 (5 bases). CDR1 and CDR2 (germline): SGHTA, FQGTGA. The CDR3 length is 13 residues. V was shortened by 5 bases and J by 3 bases, with 8 bases between the two germline ends. This CDR3 is CASSEDIGNTIYF. The CDR3 bases are TGTGCCAGCAGCGAGGACATTGGAAACACCATATATTTT.

Worth noting for this clonotype: Since a much larger clone is just one base distant, this may be a read error. This sequence joins TRBV7-8 and TRBJ1-1; D possibly corresponds to TRBD1 (5 bases). Germline lookup yields CDR1 SGHVS and CDR2 FQNEAQ. The CDR3 consists of 14 residues. The CDR3 region has the DNA TGTGCCAGCAGCCCCACCAGGGAGAACACTAAAGCTTTCTTT. Translating gives CASSPTRENTKAFF. Combining the CDR3 with reference TRBV7-8 and TRBJ1-1 gives the whole variable domain GAGVSQSPRYKVAKRGQDVALRCDPISGHVSLFWYQQALGQGPEFLTYFQNEAQLDKSGLPSDRFFAERPEGSVSTLKIQRTQQEDSAVYLCASSPTRENTKAFFGQGTRLTVV.

In this sample, this clonotype turned up a few times. The chain is built from TRBV14 and TRBJ2-5, with TRBD2 identical over 12 bases. The V gene end was trimmed by 6 bases and the J gene end by 3 bases; junction bases not matched to a gene: 11. Germline CDR1 reads SGHDN; CDR2 reads FVKESK. The CDR3 is 17 amino acids. Here the CDR3 DNA reads TGTGCCAGCAGTTTTTCGCTAGCGGGAGGGACTGAAGAGACCCAGTACTTC. Protein sequence: CASSFSLAGGTEETQYF.

Points on this clonotype: The junction departs from the called germline gene at one end, perhaps through a read error. The chain joins TRBV7-9 to TRBJ2-2; perhaps TRBD2 as D (6 bases). The CDR3 loop spans 16 amino acids. Germline V gene lookup returns CDR1 SEHNR and CDR2 FQNEAQ (reference sequence). The DNA for the CDR3 is TGCGCCAGCAGCCAAGATTCGGGACTTCACACCGGGGAGCTGTTTTTT. Its translation is CASSQDSGLHTGELFF.

The V gene is TRBV16, the J gene TRBJ1-4; tentative D call: TRBD1 (6 bases). The CDR3 runs 15 residues. Germline CDR1 and CDR2: KGHSY and FQNENV. V gave up 4 bases and J gave up 3 bases, with 12 bases separating them. The CDR3 is CASSRPGGPNEKLFF. The CDR3 DNA reads as TGTGCCAGCAGCCGCCCCGGGGGGCCTAATGAAAAACTGTTTTTT.

This clonotype occurred a few times. The chain uses TRBV5-5 and TRBJ1-2; the match to TRBD1 covers 7 bases. V was clipped by 4 bases and J by 0 bases; unmatched bases: 9. Germline V gives CDR1 SGHKS, CDR2 YYEKEE (reference sequence). This CDR3 is 16 amino acids long. CDR3 residues: CASSPRTGVTNYGYTF. The CDR3 DNA sequence: TGTGCCAGCAGCCCTCGGACAGGAGTAACTAACTATGGCTACACCTTC. The full variable domain, completed using reference TRBV5-5 and TRBJ1-2, is DAGVTQSPTHLIKTRGQQVTLRCSPISGHKSVSWYQQVLGQGPQFIFQYYEKEERGRGNFPDRFSARQFPNYSSELNVNALLLGDSALYLCASSPRTGVTNYGYTFGSGTRLTVV.

The rearrangement links TRBV11-2 to TRBJ1-1; the D gene is possibly TRBD1 (5 bases). Germline loops: CDR1 SGHAT, CDR2 FQNNGV. V lost 5 bases, J lost 1 base, and 14 bases lay in between. There are 15 residues in the CDR3. CDR3 nucleotide sequence: TGTGCCAGCAGCCAACCCCGGGGGGGGAACACTGAAGCTTTCTTT. This codes for CASSQPRGGNTEAFF. Based on the CDR3 plus reference TRBV11-2 and TRBJ1-1, the full variable domain is EAGVAQSPRYKIIEKRQSVAFWCNPISGHATLYWYQQILGQGPKLLIQFQNNGVVDDSQLPKDRFSAERLKGVDSTLKIQPAKLEDSAVYLCASSQPRGGNTEAFFGQGTRLTVV.

The chain carries TRBV6-6 and TRBJ2-5; D unresolved. Germline V gene lookup returns CDR1 MNHNY and CDR2 SVGAGI (reference sequence). Trimming pared 5 bases from V and 0 bases from J, leaving 16 bases between. The CDR3 is made up of 16 amino acids. The CDR3 DNA reads as TGTGCCAGCAGTGACCTTGTCGACTGGTACCAAGAGACCCAGTACTTC. As protein: CASSDLVDWYQETQYF.

The chain employs TRBV6-5 and TRBJ2-3; D call uncertain. The CDR3 runs 11 residues. V was clipped by 5 bases and J by 10 bases, with 10 bases between them. CDR1 is MNHEY, CDR2 SVGAGI, per germline. CDR3 in DNA: TGTGCCAGCAGTGACGCGTATGCGCAGTATTTT. It encodes CASSDAYAQYF.

This clonotype was picked up many times. V gene TRBV7-6 combines with J gene TRBJ1-4; perhaps TRBD1 as D (5 bases). Trimming removed 2 bases at V and 8 bases at J, with 6 bases between. Germline-derived CDR1 and CDR2 are SGHVS and FNYEAQ. The CDR3 sequence is 12 residues long. CDR3 sequence: CASSLWGEKLFF. CDR3 nucleotides: TGTGCCAGCAGCTTATGGGGGGAAAAACTGTTTTTT.

This clonotype has just a few counts. The gene calls are TRBV5-1 and TRBJ2-7, with TRBD1 matching 10 bases. V lost 2 bases, J lost 3 bases, and 14 bases stayed unmatched. This CDR3 has 18 residues. CDR1 is SGHRS, CDR2 YFSETQ, per germline. The CDR3 region is CASSFLGPGQGRSYEQYF. In DNA form, the CDR3 reads TGCGCCAGCAGCTTCCTGGGACCGGGACAGGGGAGAAGCTACGAGCAGTACTTC.